Sequencing of this T cell receptor beta chain was carried out in a study of blood T cells in healthy people across ages. A second PCR of roughly 7 to 11 cycles used a sample-barcoded 5' primer and a J-beta primer mix. With 12 random nucleotides, a template-switch adaptor tagged each individual cDNA molecule. TCRdb re-analysed the 5' RACE reads in MiXCR, keeping a single row per CDR3 protein. The data hold 780,000 or so distinct CDR3 sequences, with roughly three fifths observed a single time. Germline values: CDR1 SQVTM, CDR2 ANQGSEA. V gave up 4 bases and J gave up 6 bases, with 19 bases separating them. The CDR3 is 15 residues long.

Sequencing used blood. This receptor was identified in a man in his forties in good health. The chain carries TRBV29-1 and TRBJ2-1, with a weak D call TRBD1 (9 bases). The CDR3 DNA sequence: TGCAGCGTTGGGGGGACAGGGCTAGCGGGCAATGAGCAGTTCTTC. Its translation: CSVGGTGLAGNEQFF.